These 26 T cell receptor beta chains were all obtained from the same sample, sequenced in a study of cytomegalovirus exposure and HLA in healthy donors. Vbeta (60) and Jbeta (13) primers were used in the PCR. Generated by immunoSEQ multiplex PCR, the TCRdb table keeps only in-frame clones and is missing some. The sample lists some 100,000 clones, roughly 74% occurring once. The specimen sequenced was PBMCs. The receptors here all came from a woman between 65 and 79 years old in good health and CMV-seropositive.

This chain uses TRBV7-9 with TRBJ2-5, with 8 bases lining up with TRBD1. CDR1 SEHNR and CDR2 FQNEAQ come from the germline V gene (reference sequence). The CDR3 length is 18 residues. V lost 5 bases, J lost 2 bases, and 16 bases stayed unmatched. CDR3 residues: CASSDSLGQGGDQETQYF. Here the CDR3 DNA reads TGTGCCAGCAGCGACTCCCTTGGACAGGGTGGGGATCAAGAGACCCAGTACTTC.

The rearrangement uses TRBV27 and TRBJ2-7; D uncertain. Between the trimmed V and J ends, which lost 3 bases and 0 bases, there was a span of 12 bases. There are 15 residues in the CDR3. Germline V gene lookup returns CDR1 MNHEY and CDR2 SMNVEV (reference sequence). As DNA, the CDR3 is TGTGCCAGCAGTTTCCGCGGCCAAAGCTCCTACGAGCAGTACTTC. Amino acids: CASSFRGQSSYEQYF.

CDR3 DNA: TGTGCCAGTAGTATCGGCGCCCGGACAGGGACACCCTCCAATCAGCCCCAGCATTTT. It encodes CASSIGARTGTPSNQPQHF. V and J are TRBV19 and TRBJ1-5, with 8 bases fitting TRBD1. CDR3 length: 19 residues. With V trimmed by 3 bases and J by 3 bases, 16 bases remained unmatched. Germline V gene lookup returns CDR1 LNHDA and CDR2 SQIVND (reference sequence).

The CDR3 bases are TGTGCCAGCAGTGAGGAAGGGCGGGGGGCCTACGAGCAGTACTTC. It specifies CASSEEGRGAYEQYF. V and J are TRBV6-1 and TRBJ2-7; 8 bases fit TRBD2. CDR3 length: 15 residues. Germline lookup yields CDR1 MNHNS and CDR2 SASEGT. J gave up 2 bases and V 3 bases, and 6 bases lay outside the gene matches.

The chain carries TRBV10-3 and TRBJ2-7, with a weak D call TRBD1 (6 bases). CDR3 length: 14 residues. Trimming pared 7 bases from V and 6 bases from J, leaving 19 bases between. Germline CDR1 is ENHRY and CDR2 is SYGVKD. CDR3: CAITGGQGQGEQYF. For the CDR3, the DNA is TGTGCCATCACAGGTGGTCAGGGACAAGGCGAGCAGTACTTC.

This rearrangement joins TRBV6-5 to TRBJ1-1; D unresolved. The CDR3 is made up of 14 amino acids. V shed 4 bases and J shed 1 base, with 10 bases lying between them. Germline V gene sequence: CDR1 MNHEY, CDR2 SVGAGI. This CDR3 is CASSLGTANTEAFF. CDR3 DNA: TGTGCCAGCAGTTTAGGAACAGCGAACACTGAAGCTTTCTTT.

The V and J genes are TRBV30 and TRBJ2-5; 9 bases line up with TRBD1. V shed 0 bases and J 4 bases; nucleotides not matched to a gene: 0. The CDR3 has 13 residues. CDR1 and CDR2 from the germline V gene are GTSNPN and SVGIG (reference sequence). CDR3 region: CAWSVTGGETQYF. DNA of the CDR3: TGTGCCTGGAGTGTGACAGGGGGAGAGACCCAGTACTTC. Supplemented by reference TRBV30 and TRBJ2-5, the full variable domain reads SQTIHQWPATLVQPVGSPLSLECTVEGTSNPNLYWYRQAAGRGLQLLFYSVGIGQISSEVPQNLSASRPQDRQFILSSKKLLLSDSGFYLCAWSVTGGETQYFGPGTRLLVL.

V is TRBV7-2 and J is TRBJ2-7; D uncertain. The germline V and J ends were trimmed by 4 bases and 5 bases, with 9 bases remaining between them. CDR3 length equals 12 residues. Germline V gene lookup returns CDR1 SGHTA and CDR2 FQGNSA. This CDR3 is CASSSDTNEQYF. CDR3 nucleotide sequence: TGTGCCAGCAGCTCCGACACGAACGAGCAGTACTTC. The whole variable domain, filled in from reference TRBV7-2 and TRBJ2-7, reads GAGVSQSPSNKVTEKGKDVELRCDPISGHTALYWYRQSLGQGLEFLIYFQGNSAPDKSGLPSDRFSAERTGGSVSTLTIQRTQQEDSAVYLCASSSDTNEQYFGPGTRLTVT.

V and J are TRBV27 and TRBJ2-3, with TRBD2 identical over 9 bases. J lost 4 bases, V lost 7 bases, and 3 bases had no gene match. The CDR3 totals 13 residues. Looked up from germline, CDR1 is MNHEY and CDR2 is SMNVEV (reference sequence). The CDR3 DNA sequence: TGTGCCAGCAAACGCGGGAGGGCAGATACGCAGTATTTT. Translated, it gives CASKRGRADTQYF.

The chain is built from TRBV27 and TRBJ2-7, with D possibly being TRBD1 (5 bases). The V gene's germline CDR1 is MNHEY and CDR2 SMNVEV (reference sequence). Between the trimmed V and J ends, which lost 5 bases and 3 bases, there was a span of 11 bases. The CDR3 runs 13 residues. The CDR3 loop is CASSPRTNYEQYF. CDR3 coding DNA: TGTGCCAGCAGTCCAAGGACAAACTACGAGCAGTACTTC.

J is TRBJ1-2 and V is TRBV5-8; possible D gene TRBD1, 5 bases. The CDR3 runs to 17 residues. Germline V CDR1 and CDR2: SGHTS, YDEGEE. The V and J ends lost 4 bases and 4 bases respectively, with 23 bases between them. The CDR3 sequence: CASSGGGQRTRSYGYTF. In nucleotides, the CDR3 is TGTGCCAGCAGCGGGGGGGGTCAGAGAACCAGGAGCTATGGCTACACCTTC.

The CDR3 DNA is TGTGCCAGCAGCTTAGGAGGCCCCGGATCCTACGAGCAGTACTTC. Protein product: CASSLGGPGSYEQYF. The chain combines TRBV11-2 with TRBJ2-7, with D hard to call. The ends were cut back, 1 base at V and 1 base at J, with 11 bases in the middle. The length of the CDR3 is 15 residues. CDR1 and CDR2 from the germline V gene are SGHAT and FQNNGV.

The chain is built from TRBV6-5 and TRBJ2-2; D perhaps matches TRBD2 (6 bases). Per the germline V gene, CDR1 is MNHEY and CDR2 is SVGAGI. This CDR3 has 15 residues. Trimming took off 0 bases at V and 3 bases at J, with 8 bases between the two ends. CDR3 sequence reads: CASSYSRRDTGELFF. In DNA form, the CDR3 reads TGTGCCAGCAGTTACTCGAGGAGGGACACCGGGGAGCTGTTTTTT.

In DNA, the CDR3 is TGCAGCGTCGGAACAGGGCCTAATTCACCCCTCCACTTT. Amino acid sequence: CSVGTGPNSPLHF. This sequence joins TRBV29-1 and TRBJ1-6; tentative D call: TRBD1 (6 bases). This CDR3 comprises 13 residues. The ends were cut back, 6 bases at V and 6 bases at J, with 12 bases in the middle. The germline CDR1 and CDR2 sequences are SQVTM and ANQGSEA. Together with reference TRBV29-1 and TRBJ1-6, the CDR3 gives the full variable domain: SAVISQKPSRDICQRGTSLTIQCQVDSQVTMMFWYRQQPGQSLTLIATANQGSEATYESGFVIDKFPISRPNLTFSTLTVSNMSPEDSSIYLCSVGTGPNSPLHFGNGTRLTVT.

In this sample, this clone turned up a few times. V and J are TRBV19 and TRBJ2-5, with TRBD1 matching over 7 bases. The CDR3 runs 13 residues. The V and J ends lost 5 bases and 2 bases, in that order; junction bases with no gene match: 2. CDR1 is LNHDA, CDR2 SQIVND, per germline (reference sequence). CDR3 coding DNA: TGTGCCAGTAGTCGGGGACAGCAAGAGACCCAGTACTTC. Amino acids: CASSRGQQETQYF.

This clone appeared a few times. An end of the junction differs from the germline gene, which may be a read error. V is TRBV7-7 and J is TRBJ2-5, with D tentatively TRBD2 (6 bases). CDR3 length: 14 residues. Germline V gene sequence: CDR1 SSHAT, CDR2 FNYEAQ (reference sequence). The CDR3 nucleotides read TGTGCTAGCAGCTTTAGGAGGGGCCAAGAGACCCAGTACTTC. This sequence encodes CASSFRRGQETQYF.

The V call is TRBV6-1, the J call TRBJ1-4; a weak D match, TRBD1 (6 bases). Germline-derived CDR1 and CDR2 are MNHNS and SASEGT. Trimming removed 6 bases from V and 8 bases from J, with 13 bases in between. This CDR3 contains 13 residues. In DNA, the CDR3 is TGTGCCAGCAGCGACCGGACAGAGGAAAAACTGTTTTTT. It yields the protein CASSDRTEEKLFF.

V is TRBV12-5 and J is TRBJ2-3; maybe TRBD2 (6 bases). CDR3 length equals 15 residues. In germline, CDR1 is LGHNT, CDR2 FRNRAP. V was pared by 3 bases and J by 0 bases, with 10 bases between. CDR3 sequence: CASGFGTFSTDTQYF. CDR3 DNA: TGTGCTAGTGGTTTCGGGACTTTCAGCACAGATACGCAGTATTTT.

The chain employs TRBV10-3 and TRBJ1-3; 8 positions match TRBD1. This CDR3 region has 15 residues. V lost 4 bases to trimming and J lost 2 bases; unmatched junction nucleotides: 4. The germline V gene has CDR1 ENHRY and CDR2 SYGVKD. CDR3 sequence: CAISGTGRTGNTIYF. Written as DNA, the CDR3 is TGTGCCATCAGTGGGACAGGGAGAACTGGAAACACCATATATTTT.

The V and J genes are TRBV4-3 and TRBJ2-2; TRBD2 might be the D (6 bases). V lost 3 bases and J 4 bases, leaving 18 bases between the germline ends. This CDR3 is 17 amino acids long. CDR1 LGHNA and CDR2 YSLEER come from the germline V gene. CDR3 in amino acids: CASSQRGGGYGTGELFF. DNA for the CDR3: TGCGCCAGCAGCCAGAGGGGTGGAGGGTATGGCACCGGGGAGCTGTTTTTT.

The chain is built from TRBV5-5 and TRBJ1-5; D remains unclear. V lost 1 base, J lost 3 bases, and 8 bases lay in between. The CDR3 runs to 14 residues. Germline assignment: CDR1 SGHKS and CDR2 YYEKEE (reference sequence). The CDR3 reads CASSLLVLNQPQHF. DNA for the CDR3: TGTGCCAGCAGCTTGTTAGTTCTCAATCAGCCCCAGCATTTT.

This chain joins TRBV28 and TRBJ2-2; no clear D. Trimming took 3 bases from V and 2 from J, leaving 7 bases between them. Germline loops: CDR1 MDHEN, CDR2 SYDVKM. The CDR3 loop spans 14 amino acids. CDR3 sequence reads: CASSLKTNTGELFF. CDR3 DNA: TGTGCCAGCAGTTTGAAGACAAACACCGGGGAGCTGTTTTTT.

The chain uses TRBV6-1 and TRBJ1-5, with 7 nucleotides matching TRBD1. The V and J ends lost 8 bases and 7 bases, in that order; junction bases with no gene match: 5. The CDR3 length is 12 residues. The germline gives CDR1 MNHNS, CDR2 SASEGT. The CDR3 reads CASVDRPQPQHF. In nucleotides, the CDR3 is TGTGCCAGCGTGGACAGGCCCCAGCCCCAGCATTTT.

J is TRBJ2-5 and V is TRBV9; perhaps TRBD2 as D (5 bases). V dropped 0 bases and J dropped 6 bases, with 15 bases sitting between them. Looked up from germline, CDR1 is SGDLS and CDR2 is YYNGEE. The CDR3 length is 15 residues. The CDR3 here is CASSVGGYRGQTQYF. In nucleotides, the CDR3 is TGTGCCAGCAGCGTAGGCGGGTATAGAGGACAGACCCAGTACTTC.

This clone was observed a few times. The chain is built from TRBV2 and TRBJ1-1; TRBD1 matches 7 bases. CDR3 length: 14 residues. Trimming removed 7 bases from V and 1 base from J; junction bases left unmatched: 6. Germline CDR1 reads SNHLY; CDR2 reads FYNNEI. The CDR3 coding sequence is TGTGCCAGCAAGGAGGGGGCGGGGAACACTGAAGCTTTCTTT. This translates into CASKEGAGNTEAFF.

This clone was counted a few times. The chain recombines TRBV6-1 with TRBJ1-5, with 8 positions matching TRBD1. With 4 bases clipped from V and 0 bases from J, the junction kept 11 bases outside the gene matches. This CDR3 is built from 18 residues. In germline, CDR1 is MNHNS, CDR2 SASEGT. This chain's CDR3 is CASSARPDRAHSNQPQHF. The CDR3 nucleotides are TGTGCCAGCAGTGCCCGCCCGGACAGGGCCCATAGCAATCAGCCCCAGCATTTT.